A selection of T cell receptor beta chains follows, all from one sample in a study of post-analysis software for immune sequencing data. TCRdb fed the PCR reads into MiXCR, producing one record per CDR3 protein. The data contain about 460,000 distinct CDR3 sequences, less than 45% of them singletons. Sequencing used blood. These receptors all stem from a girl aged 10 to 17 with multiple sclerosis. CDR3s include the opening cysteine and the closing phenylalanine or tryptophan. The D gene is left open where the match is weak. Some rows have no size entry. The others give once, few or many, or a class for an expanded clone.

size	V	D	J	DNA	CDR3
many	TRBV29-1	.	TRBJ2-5	TGCAGCTCATCGGAGGGGGAGACCCAGTACTTC	CSSSEGETQYF
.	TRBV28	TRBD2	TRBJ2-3	TGTGCCAGCAGTTCCCGGACTAGCGGGGTGAGCACAGATACGCAGTATTTT	CASSSRTSGVSTDTQYF
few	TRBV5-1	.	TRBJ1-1	TGCGCCAGCAGCCCTGATGAGGGGGTGAACACTGAAGCTTTCTTT	CASSPDEGVNTEAFF
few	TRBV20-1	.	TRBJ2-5	TGCAGTGCTAGTATCGGGACCCAGTACTTC	CSASIGTQYF
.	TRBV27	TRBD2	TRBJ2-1	TGTGCCAGCAATTTAGATCGGGCTAGCGGGAGGCTCAATGAGCAGTTCTTC	CASNLDRASGRLNEQFF
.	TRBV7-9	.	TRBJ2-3	TGTGCCGCCGACAGCTGGGGCACAGATACGCAGTATTTT	CAADSWGTDTQYF
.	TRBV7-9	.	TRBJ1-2	TGTGCCAGCAGCTCGACTTGGGACATCTATGGCTACACCTTC	CASSSTWDIYGYTF
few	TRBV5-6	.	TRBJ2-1	TGTGCCAGCAGCTTCCGGGGTGGCACCTACAATGAGCAGTTCTTC	CASSFRGGTYNEQFF
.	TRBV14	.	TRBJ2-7	TGTGCCAGCAGCCAAGGCAGGCGGGTACCCTACGAGCAGTACTTC	CASSQGRRVPYEQYF
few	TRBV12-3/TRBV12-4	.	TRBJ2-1	TGTGCCAGCAGCCCCCCGGGAACACGAAAGCAGTTCTTC	CASSPPGTRKQFF
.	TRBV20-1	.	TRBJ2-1	TGCAGTGCCCTAGTTGGGCTGTTGATCAATGAGCAGTTCTTC	CSALVGLLINEQFF
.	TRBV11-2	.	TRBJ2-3	TGTGCCAGCAGCAGCCCCCTACAGCGAGGGGGCACAGATACGCAGTATTTT	CASSSPLQRGGTDTQYF
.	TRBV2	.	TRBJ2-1	TGTGCCAGCGGACAGTACAATGAGCAGTTCTTC	CASGQYNEQFF
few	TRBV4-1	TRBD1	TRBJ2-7	TGCGCCAGCAGCCAAGAGCACAGGGGGTTCTACGAGCAGTACTTC	CASSQEHRGFYEQYF
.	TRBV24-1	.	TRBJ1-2	TGTGCCACCAGTGAGTCGGCAGGGCGAGGCTACACCTTC	CATSESAGRGYTF
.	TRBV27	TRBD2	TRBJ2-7	TGTGCCAGCAGGCCTTCGACTAGCGTCTACGAGCAGTACTTC	CASRPSTSVYEQYF
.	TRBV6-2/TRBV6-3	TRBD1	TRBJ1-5	TGTGCCAGCAGTTACCCGACAGGGTACTACAATCAGCCCCAGCATTTT	CASSYPTGYYNQPQHF
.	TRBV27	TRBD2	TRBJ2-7	TGTGCCAGCAGTTTTGGGCGGGAGGGAACCTACGAGCAGTACTTC	CASSFGREGTYEQYF
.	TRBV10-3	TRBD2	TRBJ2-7	TGTGCCACCCTAAGCCGGGACAGGGGACAAACAAGACTAGCGGGAGGCACCCGCGAGCAGTACTTC	CATLSRDRGQTRLAGGTREQYF
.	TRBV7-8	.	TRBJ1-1	TGTGCCAGCAGCCAGCGGCCCAGAGTTACGAACACTGAAGCTTTCTTT	CASSQRPRVTNTEAFF
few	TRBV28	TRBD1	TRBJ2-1	TGTGCCAGCAGTTTGACAGGGGCCTACAATGAGCAGTTCTTC	CASSLTGAYNEQFF
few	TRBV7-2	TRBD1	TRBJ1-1	TGTGCCAGCAGCCCCGACAGGGGGGGCCCTGAAGCTTTCTTT	CASSPDRGGPEAFF
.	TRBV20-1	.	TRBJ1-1	TGCAGTGCCTCGCCCCCGAGGCGGGGGGTCCCTGAAGCTTTCTTT	CSASPPRRGVPEAFF
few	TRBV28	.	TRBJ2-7	TGTGCCAGCAGTTTGGCTACAGGGCTCTACGAGCAGTACTTC	CASSLATGLYEQYF
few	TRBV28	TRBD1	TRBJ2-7	TGTGCCAGCAGTCCGGGACAGGGTTCGACCTACGAGCAGTACTTC	CASSPGQGSTYEQYF
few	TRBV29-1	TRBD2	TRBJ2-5	TGCAGCGTTTCCGTAGCGGGAATTAGGGAGACCCAGTACTTC	CSVSVAGIRETQYF
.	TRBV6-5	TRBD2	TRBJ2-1	TGTGCCAGCAGGGCCTCTAGCGGGTCCTACAATGAGCAGTTCTTC	CASRASSGSYNEQFF
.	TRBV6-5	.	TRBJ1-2	TGTGCCAGCAGTTACTCGAAGAAGGGGGAGAGGAACTATGGCTACACCTTC	CASSYSKKGERNYGYTF
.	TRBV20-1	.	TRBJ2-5	TGCAGTGCCAGGGGTAGAGAGACCCAGTACTTC	CSARGRETQYF
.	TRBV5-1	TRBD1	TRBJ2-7	TGCGCCAGCAGCGTTGACAGGGAATTCCTCGAGCAGTACTTC	CASSVDREFLEQYF
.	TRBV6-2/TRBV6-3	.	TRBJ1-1	TGTGCCAGCAGTTACCTAGTCCGGACTGAGGTCAAGGAAGCTTTCTTT	CASSYLVRTEVKEAFF
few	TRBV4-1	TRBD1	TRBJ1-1	TGCGCCAGCAGCCAAGACCGGACAGGTCTGAACACTGAAGCTTTCTTT	CASSQDRTGLNTEAFF
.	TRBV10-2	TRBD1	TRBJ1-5	TGCGCCAGCAGTTACGGACAGGGCCAGCCCCAGCATTTT	CASSYGQGQPQHF
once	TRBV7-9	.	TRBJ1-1	TGTGCCAGCAGCTTAGAACAGGTTGAAGCTTTCTTT	CASSLEQVEAFF
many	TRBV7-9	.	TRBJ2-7	TGTGCCAGCAGCTCCCCCTACGAGCAGTACTTC	CASSSPYEQYF
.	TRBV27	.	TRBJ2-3	TGTGCCAGCAGCCTAGGGCCAGGGGAGGGCACAGATACGCAGTATTTT	CASSLGPGEGTDTQYF
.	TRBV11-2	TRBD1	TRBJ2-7	TGTGCCAGCAGCCAATCGACAGGGACACTTGTTGAGCAGTACTTC	CASSQSTGTLVEQYF
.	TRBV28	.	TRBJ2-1	TGTGCCAGCAGTTCCCCGACCTTATCTCACAATGAGCAGTTCTTC	CASSSPTLSHNEQFF
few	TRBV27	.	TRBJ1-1	TGTGCCAGCAGTTCGGACGGAGTGAACACTGAAGCTTTCTTT	CASSSDGVNTEAFF
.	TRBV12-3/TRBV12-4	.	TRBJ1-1	TGTGCCAGCAGCCCAGGGAGCGTGAACACTGAAGCTTTCTTT	CASSPGSVNTEAFF
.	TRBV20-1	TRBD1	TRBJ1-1	TGCAGTGCTAGGGGACAGGGCGAAGGCACTGAAGTTTTCTTT	CSARGQGEGTEVFF
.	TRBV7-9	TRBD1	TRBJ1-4	TGTGCCAGCAGCTCAGACAGGGGTGGTGAAAAACTGTTTTTT	CASSSDRGGEKLFF
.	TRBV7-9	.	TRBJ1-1	TGTGCCAGCAGCTCCCGTTGGATTGAGGGAGAGAACACTGAAGCTTTCTTT	CASSSRWIEGENTEAFF
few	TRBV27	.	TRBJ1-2	TGTGCCAGCAGCCTAACGCATCTGGGAGCACGTCGTTCTGGCTACACCTTC	CASSLTHLGARRSGYTF
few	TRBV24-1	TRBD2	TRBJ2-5	TGTGCCACCAGTCGGGGCGGGAGTGAGGAGACCCAGTACTTC	CATSRGGSEETQYF
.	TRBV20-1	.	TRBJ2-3	TGCAGTGCTAGTAGCCTAGGGAATACAGATACGCAGTATTTT	CSASSLGNTDTQYF
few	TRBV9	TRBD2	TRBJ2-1	TGTGCCAGCAGCACCCTAGCGGGAGCCCCAAATGAGCAGTTCTTC	CASSTLAGAPNEQFF
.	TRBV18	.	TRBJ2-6	TGTGCCAGCTCGCGGGAGACAGGGACCTCTGGGGCCAACGTCCTGACTTTC	CASSRETGTSGANVLTF
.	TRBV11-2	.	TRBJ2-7	TGTGCCAGCAGCTCACTGGAGGACGGGAGTTCCTACGAGCAGTACTTC	CASSSLEDGSSYEQYF
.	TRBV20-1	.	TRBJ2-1	TGCAGTGCTAGCCCCCCGGGATTAGGGCAGTTCTTC	CSASPPGLGQFF
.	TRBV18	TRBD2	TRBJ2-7	TGTGCCAGCTCACCGACACTAGCGGGAACCTACGAGCAGTACTTC	CASSPTLAGTYEQYF